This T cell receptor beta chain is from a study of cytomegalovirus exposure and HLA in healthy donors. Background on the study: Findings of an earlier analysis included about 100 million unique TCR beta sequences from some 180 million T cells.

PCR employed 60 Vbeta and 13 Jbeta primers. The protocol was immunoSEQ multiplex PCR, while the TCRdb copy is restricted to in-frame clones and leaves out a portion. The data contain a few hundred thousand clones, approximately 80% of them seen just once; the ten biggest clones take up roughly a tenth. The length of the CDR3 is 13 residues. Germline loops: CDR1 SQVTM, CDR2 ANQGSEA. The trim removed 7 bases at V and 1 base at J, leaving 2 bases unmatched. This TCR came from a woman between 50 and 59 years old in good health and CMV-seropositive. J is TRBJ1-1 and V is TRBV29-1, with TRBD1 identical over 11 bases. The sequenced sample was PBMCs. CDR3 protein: CSGGQGENTEAFF. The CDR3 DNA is TGCAGCGGGGGACAGGGGGAGAACACTGAAGCTTTCTTT.